The 12 T cell receptor beta chains reported below all come from one sample, sequenced in a study of T cell responses to AZD1222 COVID-19 vaccine. Here immunoSEQ multiplex PCR was the method, and the copy in TCRdb shows in-frame clones only, minus some. The data contain about 150,000 clones, 90% of them singletons. The sample was peripheral blood, taken on day 0 of AZD1222 vaccination. These receptors were collected from an adult in good health.

The chain is built from TRBV9 and TRBJ2-1; D is unresolved. CDR1 SGDLS and CDR2 YYNGEE come from the germline V gene. V lost 1 base to trimming and J lost 9 bases, with 5 bases between them. This CDR3 is 11 amino acids long. The CDR3 protein is CASSVTSEQFF. The DNA of the CDR3 is TGTGCCAGCAGCGTAACGAGTGAGCAGTTCTTC.

The chain has TRBV7-2 and TRBJ1-6; unclear D gene. Between the trimmed V and J ends, which lost 2 bases and 5 bases, there was a span of 7 bases. Germline CDR1 SGHTA, CDR2 FQGNSA. The CDR3 covers 14 residues. In nucleotides, the CDR3 is TGTGCCAGCAGCTTACATGGAGATAATTCACCCCTCCACTTT. This encodes CASSLHGDNSPLHF.

This clone has only one observation. The V gene is TRBV24-1, the J gene TRBJ2-5; TRBD1 matches at 8 bases. The trim removed 7 bases at V and 5 bases at J, leaving 5 bases unmatched. The germline V gene has CDR1 KGHDR and CDR2 SFDVKD. The CDR3 sequence is 13 residues long. Here the CDR3 DNA reads TGTGCCACCAGCCCAGGGGGCTTGGAGACCCAGTACTTC. Its protein is CATSPGGLETQYF.

The V and J genes are TRBV2 and TRBJ1-2; D is unresolved. Trimming took 6 bases from V and 6 from J, leaving 14 bases between them. The CDR3 extends over 13 amino acids. The V gene's germline CDR1 is SNHLY and CDR2 FYNNEI. CDR3 DNA: TGTGCCAGCAGCAGGCGACGGAGGAATGGCTACACCTTC. Protein product: CASSRRRRNGYTF.

The sample holds a few counts of this clone. The CDR3 region is CASSEKQTQETQYF. In nucleotides, the CDR3 is TGTGCCAGCAGCGAGAAACAAACCCAAGAGACCCAGTACTTC. This chain links TRBV21-1 with TRBJ2-5. TRBV21-1 is termed a pseudogene. The CDR3 consists of 14 residues.

The rearrangement uses TRBV9 and TRBJ2-3, with 13 nucleotides matching TRBD2. In germline, CDR1 is SGDLS, CDR2 YYNGEE. This CDR3 spans 15 amino acids. V trimming: 4 bases; J trimming: 3 bases; junction bases outside the gene matches: 2. The CDR3 spells CASSPGLAGTDTQYF. The CDR3 DNA follows: TGTGCCAGCAGCCCGGGACTAGCGGGAACAGATACGCAGTATTTT.

CDR3 amino acids: CASSLDGRENQPQHF. The CDR3, as DNA: TGCGCCAGCAGCTTGGACGGGAGGGAAAATCAGCCCCAGCATTTT. The chain combines TRBV5-1 with TRBJ1-5, with D unclear. The ends were cut back, 0 bases at V and 4 bases at J, with 11 bases in the middle. The CDR3 length is 15 residues. Per germline, CDR1 SGHRS and CDR2 YFSETQ.

This chain's CDR3 is CASSLTAGGSTDTQYF. CDR3 coding DNA: TGTGCCAGCAGCTTAACGGCGGGAGGTAGCACAGATACGCAGTATTTT. The chain carries TRBV7-3 and TRBJ2-3; 8 nucleotides line up with TRBD2. The CDR3 sequence is 16 residues long. CDR1 and CDR2 from the germline V gene are SGHTA and FQGTGA. The V and J ends lost 0 bases and 0 bases, in that order; junction bases with no gene match: 2. The entire variable domain, with the rest obtained from reference TRBV7-3 and TRBJ2-3, is as follows: GAGVSQTPSNKVTEKGKYVELRCDPISGHTALYWYRQSLGQGPEFLIYFQGTGAADDSGLPNDRFFAVRPEGSVSTLKIQRTERGDSAVYLCASSLTAGGSTDTQYFGPGTRLTVL.

This chain joins TRBV28 and TRBJ2-7, with D possibly called TRBD1 or TRBD2 (6 bases each). Germline CDR1 MDHEN, CDR2 SYDVKM. This CDR3 contains 12 residues. CDR3 in amino acids: CAVRGDSYEQYF. DNA of the CDR3: TGTGCGGTTAGGGGGGACTCCTACGAGCAGTACTTC.

V and J are TRBV5-5 and TRBJ1-3; D call uncertain. Trimming stripped 2 bases from V and 3 bases from J, with 6 bases between. Germline CDR1 SGHKS, CDR2 YYEKEE (reference sequence). This CDR3 has 13 residues. For the CDR3, the DNA is TGTGCCAGCAGCTTATTTAGTGGAAACACCATATATTTT. Its translation: CASSLFSGNTIYF.

The chain uses TRBV28 and TRBJ1-5; no firm D call. CDR3 length equals 14 residues. CDR1 MDHEN and CDR2 SYDVKM come from the germline V gene. Trimming stripped 2 bases from V and 1 base from J, with 6 bases between. CDR3 sequence reads: CASSLVSSNQPQHF. The CDR3 nucleotides read TGTGCCAGCAGTTTAGTATCGAGCAATCAGCCCCAGCATTTT.

The chain recombines TRBV24-1 with TRBJ2-1; D is ambiguous. V was trimmed by 0 bases and J by 3 bases, leaving 17 bases between them. The germline V gene has CDR1 KGHDR and CDR2 SFDVKD. This CDR3 comprises 18 residues. The CDR3 here is CATSDLHCLRGVYNEQFF. CDR3 sequence (DNA): TGTGCCACCAGTGATTTGCATTGTCTCCGTGGGGTCTACAATGAGCAGTTCTTC.